This T cell receptor beta chain was captured in a study of T-cell reconstitution after alpha-beta-depleted transplantation in children. Study findings and constraints: Counts and diversity of T cells one year after transplant came mostly from newly produced T cells. It was reported that alpha-beta T cells came from several hundred expanded graft clones (about two months after transplant). Where some patients showed high TCRbeta diversity at day 60, it came from recipient T cells and thymic progenitors that had survived.

To note about this clonotype: Its cognate antigen is unknown.

Unique molecular identifiers were incorporated during preparation of the TCRbeta library. TCRdb passed the PCR reads through MiXCR, listing each CDR3 protein once. The sample holds almost 600,000 distinct CDR3 sequences; about a quarter are singletons and the top ten take 30% to 45%. This CDR3 has 13 residues. V was pared by 4 bases and J by 7 bases, with 13 bases between. Germline V gene sequence: CDR1 LGHDT, CDR2 YNNKEL (reference sequence). This material consisted of PBMCs, taken before TCRalphabeta/CD19-depleted stem cell transplant. V and J are TRBV3-1 and TRBJ1-1, with D possibly TRBD1 on 6 matching bases. The clonotype comes from a boy under two years old with Wiskott-Aldrich syndrome, due to receive a stem cell transplant. In DNA, the CDR3 is TGTGCCAGCAGCCCTCCGGGACAAAGTGAAGCTTTCTTT. Amino acid sequence: CASSPPGQSEAFF.